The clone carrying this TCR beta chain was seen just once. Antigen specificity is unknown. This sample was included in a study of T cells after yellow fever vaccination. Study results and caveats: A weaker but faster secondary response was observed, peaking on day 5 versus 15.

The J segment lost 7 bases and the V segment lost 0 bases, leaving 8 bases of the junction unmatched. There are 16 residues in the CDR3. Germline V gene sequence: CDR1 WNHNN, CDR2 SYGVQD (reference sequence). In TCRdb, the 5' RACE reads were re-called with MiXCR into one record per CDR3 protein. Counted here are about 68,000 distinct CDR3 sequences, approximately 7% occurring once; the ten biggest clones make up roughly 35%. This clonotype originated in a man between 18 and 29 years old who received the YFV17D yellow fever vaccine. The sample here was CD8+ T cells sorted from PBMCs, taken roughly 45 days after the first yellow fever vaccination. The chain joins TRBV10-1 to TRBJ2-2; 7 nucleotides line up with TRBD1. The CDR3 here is CASSESGTEIYGELFF. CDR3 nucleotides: TGCGCCAGCAGTGAGTCCGGGACAGAAATTTACGGGGAGCTGTTTTTT.